Listed below are T cell receptor beta chains from one sample, sequenced in a study of blood T cell repertoires in COVID-19. TCRdb's copy holds only in-frame clones and misses some; the assay was immunoSEQ multiplex PCR. The table has under 85,000 clones, around four fifths seen once. The sequencing input was peripheral blood. These receptors all stem from a human donor in a cohort sampled during active COVID-19. The CDR3 runs from the conserved cysteine through the conserved F or W. Each record gives: J gene, clone size, D gene, V gene, CDR3 DNA, CDR3 protein. The D gene is left open where the match is weak. Some rows have no size entry. The others give once, few or many, or a class for an expanded clone.

>TRBJ2-7|few|TRBD1|TRBV5-1
TGCGCCAGCAGCTCCCGGACAGGGAAAGGCGAGCAGTACTTC
CASSSRTGKGEQYF
>TRBJ1-5|.|.|TRBV11-2
TGTGCCAGCAGCCAAACAGGTAGCAATCAGCCCCAGCATTTT
CASSQTGSNQPQHF
>TRBJ2-1|.|.|TRBV4-1
TGCGCCAGCAGCCCCCCTAACCGCTCCGGCGGAGAGCAGTTCTTC
CASSPPNRSGGEQFF
>TRBJ2-5|.|.|TRBV27
TGTGCCAGCAGCTTCTTAACAGGGGAGACCCAGTACTTC
CASSFLTGETQYF
>TRBJ2-3|.|TRBD2|TRBV13
TGTGCCAGCAGCCTCCGACTAGCGGGGGCCACAGATACGCAGTATTTT
CASSLRLAGATDTQYF
>TRBJ1-6|once|.|TRBV5-4
TGTGCCAGCAGCTCTGGGGGGGGACGTTCTAATTCACCCCTCCACTTT
CASSSGGGRSNSPLHF
>TRBJ1-2|.|TRBD1|TRBV6-1
TGTGCCAGCAGTGAAGCGCGGACAGGGGCTCGAGGCTACACCTTC
CASSEARTGARGYTF
>TRBJ1-2|.|TRBD1|TRBV29-1
TGCAGCGTTGAGACAGGGGGCGCCTATGGCTACACCTTC
CSVETGGAYGYTF
>TRBJ2-1|many|.|TRBV4-2
TGTGCCAGCAGCCTAGGCCGGGACTCCTACAATGAGCAGTTCTTC
CASSLGRDSYNEQFF
>TRBJ2-7|.|.|TRBV6-5
TGTGCCAGCAGTTCCCCTTCTTACGAGCAGTACTTC
CASSSPSYEQYF
>TRBJ1-5|few|.|TRBV2
TGTGCCAGCAGTGATCAGGGGACATACAATCAGCCCCAGCATTTT
CASSDQGTYNQPQHF
>TRBJ2-1|few|.|TRBV6-5
TGTGCCAGTTCAGGGGGCGGACTAGGGGACAATGAGCAGTTCTTC
CASSGGGLGDNEQFF
>TRBJ1-4|.|TRBD1|TRBV3-1/TRBV3-2
TGTGCCAGCAGCCAGGACAGGGAAAAACTGTTTTTT
CASSQDREKLFF
>TRBJ1-1|few|.|TRBV27
TGTGCCAGCAGTTGGGGACTCTCGAACACTGAAGCTTTCTTT
CASSWGLSNTEAFF
>TRBJ2-7|few|TRBD1|TRBV5-4
TGTGCCAGCAGCCGGGACAGCTACGAGCAGTACTTC
CASSRDSYEQYF
>TRBJ1-3|few|.|TRBV28
TGTGCCAGCACCACTGGGGGGGGCGCGGGAAACACCATATATTTT
CASTTGGGAGNTIYF
>TRBJ2-1|few|.|TRBV6-5
TGTGCCAGCATTAGTCGCTCCTACAATGAGCAGTTCTTC
CASISRSYNEQFF
>TRBJ2-5|.|TRBD1|TRBV10-1
TGCGCCAGCAGTGACCCACGGGACAGGGAGGTAGAGACCCAGTACTTC
CASSDPRDREVETQYF
>TRBJ2-2|.|.|TRBV7-3
TGTGCCAGCACCCTAAGTAGATCAGGGGAGCTGTTTTTT
CASTLSRSGELFF
>TRBJ2-7|few|TRBD1|TRBV2
TGTGCCAGCACCCGACAGGGGAGCGAGCAGTACTTC
CASTRQGSEQYF
>TRBJ1-6|.|.|TRBV9
TGTGCCAGCAGCGTTTACAGGGAATCACCCCTCCACTTT
CASSVYRESPLHF
>TRBJ1-6|.|TRBD1|TRBV19
TGTGCCAGTAGTGGGACAGGGAATTCACCCCTCCACTTT
CASSGTGNSPLHF
>TRBJ2-2|.|TRBD2|TRBV19
TGTGCCAGTAGGAGAGCGGGGACGACCGGGGAGCTGTTTTTT
CASRRAGTTGELFF
>TRBJ1-5|.|TRBD1|TRBV15
TGTGCCACCAGCAGGGGGGCTGTCGGACAGGGGCCCTATAGCAATCAGCCCCAGCATTTT
CATSRGAVGQGPYSNQPQHF
>TRBJ1-6|many|.|TRBV10-2
TGCGCCAGCAGCGATATAATACAGGTGAAGAATTCACCCCTCCACTTT
CASSDIIQVKNSPLHF
>TRBJ2-3|once|TRBD2|TRBV5-1
TGCGCCAGCAGCCCAGGGACTAGCGGGGCGGTAGATACGCAGTATTTT
CASSPGTSGAVDTQYF
>TRBJ2-7|.|.|TRBV10-1
TGCGCCAGCAGTGAGGGGACTCTTGGGAGCTCCTACGAGCAGTACTTC
CASSEGTLGSSYEQYF
>TRBJ2-7|.|TRBD1|TRBV4-2
TGTGCCAGCAGCCAATTCGGGACAGGGCAAGGCGAGCAGTACTTC
CASSQFGTGQGEQYF
>TRBJ2-7|.|TRBD1|TRBV27
TGTGCCAGCAGTATTCGTCCGGGACAGGGGACCCACGAGCAGTACTTC
CASSIRPGQGTHEQYF
>TRBJ2-7|.|.|TRBV5-6
TGTGCCAGCAGCGCCGGACAGCCCTACGAGCAGTACTTC
CASSAGQPYEQYF
>TRBJ2-2|.|.|TRBV7-2
TGTGCCAGCAGCTCCCAGACGACAGGTAGCGGGGAGCTGTTTTTT
CASSSQTTGSGELFF
>TRBJ1-3|.|.|TRBV19
TGTGCCAGTAGTATCCCGCCAGGGGCTGGAAACACCATATATTTT
CASSIPPGAGNTIYF
>TRBJ2-3|.|.|TRBV5-8
TGTGCCAGCAGCACCACTCGTTACAGGTCGCAGTATTTT
CASSTTRYRSQYF
>TRBJ2-2|once|TRBD1|TRBV5-1
TGCGCCAGCAGCTTACAGGGGGCCACCGGGGAGCTGTTTTTT
CASSLQGATGELFF
>TRBJ2-1|.|TRBD1|TRBV5-1
TGCGCCAGCAGCCCTGGGACAGGTATTAACAATGAGCAGTTCTTC
CASSPGTGINNEQFF
>TRBJ2-1|many|TRBD1|TRBV7-9
TGTGCCAGCAGCTCGGACTGGACAGGGGGCTCCTACAATGAGCAGTTCTTC
CASSSDWTGGSYNEQFF
>TRBJ1-4|.|TRBD1|TRBV28
TGTGCCAGTAGAGTGGGACAGGGTGTTCGGAAACTGTTTTTT
CASRVGQGVRKLFF
>TRBJ2-3|few|.|TRBV24-1
TGTGCCACCGCCTACGCGGGCACAGATACGCAGTATTTT
CATAYAGTDTQYF
>TRBJ1-6|once|.|TRBV27
TGTGCCAGCAAAACTACAGGAACGAATTCACCCCTCCACTTT
CASKTTGTNSPLHF
>TRBJ1-2|.|TRBD1|TRBV6-5
TGTGCCAGCAGTAGGGCAGGACAGGGGGCTGATGGCTACACCTTC
CASSRAGQGADGYTF
>TRBJ2-1|.|.|TRBV9
TGTGCCAGCAGTGGAGGGCAACCAAGCTCCTACAATGAGCAGTTCTTC
CASSGGQPSSYNEQFF
>TRBJ1-1|.|.|TRBV11-2
TGTGCCAGCAGCTTGTATTCTCTGAACACTGAAGCTTTCTTT
CASSLYSLNTEAFF
>TRBJ1-1|once|TRBD1|TRBV5-6
TGTGCCAGCAGTAGAGGACAGGTTGTGGCTTTCTTT
CASSRGQVVAFF
>TRBJ2-2|.|.|TRBV2
TGTGCCAGCAGAGCTCAAGGGGCTTCCCCCGGGGAGCTGTTTTTT
CASRAQGASPGELFF
>TRBJ2-2|.|TRBD2|TRBV4-2
TGTGCCAGCAGCCAAGGGGTCGGGGGGTCGAACACCGGGGAGCTGTTTTTT
CASSQGVGGSNTGELFF
>TRBJ2-7|.|TRBD1|TRBV5-6
TGTGCCAGCAGCTGGGGACAGGGAGACTACGCGGAGCAGTACTTC
CASSWGQGDYAEQYF
>TRBJ2-7|.|.|TRBV6-5
TGTGCCAGCAACGGGCAGGGGCCCGCCTACGAGCAGTACTTC
CASNGQGPAYEQYF